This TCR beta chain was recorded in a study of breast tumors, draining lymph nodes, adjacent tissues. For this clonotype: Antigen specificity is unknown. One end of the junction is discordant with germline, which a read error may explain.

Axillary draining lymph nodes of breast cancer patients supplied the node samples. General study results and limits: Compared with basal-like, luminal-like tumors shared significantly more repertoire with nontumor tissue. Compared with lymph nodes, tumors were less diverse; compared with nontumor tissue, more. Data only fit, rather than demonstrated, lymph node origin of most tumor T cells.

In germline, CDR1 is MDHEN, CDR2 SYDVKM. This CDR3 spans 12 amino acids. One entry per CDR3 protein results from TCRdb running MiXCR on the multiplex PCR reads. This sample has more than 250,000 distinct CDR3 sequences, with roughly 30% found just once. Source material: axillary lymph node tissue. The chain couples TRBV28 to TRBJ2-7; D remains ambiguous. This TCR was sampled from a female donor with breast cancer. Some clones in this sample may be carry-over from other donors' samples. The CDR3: CASGLILDEQYF. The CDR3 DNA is TGTGCCAGCGGTTTGATCTTGGACGAGCAGTACTTC.